Described below is a single T cell receptor (beta chain) sequence and its context. The data stem from a study of follicular helper T cells after annual influenza vaccination. Data came from immunoSEQ multiplex PCR; TCRdb stores just in-frame clones and leaves some out. The sample includes 9,000 or so clones, 83% of them seen just once. V was shortened by 5 bases and J by 0 bases, with 14 bases between the two germline ends. Germline CDR1 reads MDHEN; CDR2 reads SYDVKM. This CDR3 is built from 16 residues. Indicated time point: 2013-2014 season, 7 days after vaccination. Sorted cTfh were non-naive CD4+CXCR5+PD-1+, either ICOS+CD38+ or ICOS-CD38-.

The rearrangement joins TRBV28 to TRBJ1-3; TRBD1 is a possible D gene (5 bases). The TCR originated in an adult who received the influenza vaccine. This specimen was CXCR5+ CD38- circulating T follicular helper cells from blood, taken 7 days after influenza vaccination. The sample's subset: circulating Tfh, non-naive CD4+CXCR5+PD-1+ (ICOS+CD38+ or ICOS-CD38-). CDR3 residues: CASSGALRDSGNTIYF. In nucleotides, the CDR3 is TGTGCCAGCAGTGGGGCTTTGAGGGACTCTGGAAACACCATATATTTT. The full variable domain, its missing parts supplied by reference TRBV28 and TRBJ1-3, is DVKVTQSSRYLVKRTGEKVFLECVQDMDHENMFWYRQDPGLGLRLIYFSYDVKMKEKGDIPEGYSVSREKKERFSLILESASTNQTSMYLCASSGALRDSGNTIYFGEGSWLTVV.